Below, 32 T cell receptor beta chains from the same sample are listed, as sequenced in a study of monozygotic twins with cystic fibrosis. Assay used: immunoSEQ multiplex PCR; TCRdb lists only in-frame clones, some missing. The sample comprises about 23,000 clones, around 90% of which are singletons, and roughly 0.29% rests with the top ten. Source material: blood. The source is a girl aged 2 to 9 with cystic fibrosis.

The chain combines TRBV14 with TRBJ1-1; no definite D call. The germline V gene encodes CDR1 SGHDN and CDR2 FVKESK. Trimming removed 3 bases at V and 1 base at J, with 18 bases between. CDR3 length: 17 residues. The CDR3 spells CASSQSIGGWQNTEAFF. Here the CDR3 DNA reads TGTGCCAGCAGCCAGTCCATTGGAGGGTGGCAGAACACTGAAGCTTTCTTT.

The J gene is TRBJ2-7, the V gene TRBV7-6; the D call may be TRBD1 or TRBD2 (5 bases each). Per germline, CDR1 SGHVS and CDR2 FNYEAQ. This CDR3 has 18 residues. V was clipped by 5 bases and J by 0 bases, with 23 bases between them. In DNA form, the CDR3 reads TGTGCCAGCAGCCCCTACCTCAACCGGGACCGATACTCCTACGAGCAGTACTTC. Translated, it gives CASSPYLNRDRYSYEQYF. Supplemented by reference TRBV7-6 and TRBJ2-7, the full variable domain reads GAGVSQSPRYKVTKRGQDVALRCDPISGHVSLYWYRQALGQGPEFLTYFNYEAQQDKSGLPNDRFSAERPEGSISTLTIQRTEQRDSAMYRCASSPYLNRDRYSYEQYFGPGTRLTVT.

This clone was detected once. V and J are TRBV5-1 and TRBJ1-1; perhaps TRBD1 as D (5 bases). Germline V lookup: CDR1 SGHRS, CDR2 YFSETQ. The CDR3 runs to 15 residues. Deletions cut 0 bases from V and 1 base from J, with 10 bases between. Here the CDR3 reads CASSLAWGGNTEAFF. The CDR3 nucleotides are TGCGCCAGCAGCTTGGCTTGGGGCGGGAACACTGAAGCTTTCTTT.

CDR3 sequence reads: CASSYLGGANTEAFF. CDR3 coding DNA: TGTGCCAGCAGCTACCTTGGGGGGGCTAACACTGAAGCTTTCTTT. V is TRBV2 and J is TRBJ1-1, with D perhaps TRBD1 (6 bases). The CDR3 covers 15 residues. V lost 6 bases and J lost 2, with 16 bases in between. Germline V gene data show CDR1 as SNHLY and CDR2 as FYNNEI.

The CDR3 coding sequence is TGCGCCAGCAGCTCAGGGACAGGGGCCACCGGGGAGCTGTTTTTT. Translation: CASSSGTGATGELFF. The J gene is TRBJ2-2, the V gene TRBV5-1; TRBD1 matches at 10 bases. J gave up 4 bases and V 3 bases, and 3 bases lay outside the gene matches. In germline, CDR1 is SGHRS, CDR2 YFSETQ. The CDR3 totals 15 residues.

V is TRBV19 and J is TRBJ1-5, with D maybe TRBD1 (6 bases). Germline V lookup: CDR1 LNHDA, CDR2 SQIVND (reference sequence). With 5 bases removed from V and 0 bases from J, the gap between germline ends came to 11 bases. The CDR3 consists of 15 residues. CDR3 loop: CASSLGGDSNQPQHF. CDR3 nucleotides: TGTGCCAGTAGTTTGGGGGGCGATAGCAATCAGCCCCAGCATTTT.

CDR3 in DNA: TGTGCCAGCTCACCACGACAGTTGGACTATGGCTACACCTTC. Encoded protein: CASSPRQLDYGYTF. V is TRBV18 and J is TRBJ1-2, with D tentatively TRBD1 (5 bases). V was trimmed by 1 base and J by 3 bases, leaving 9 bases between them. CDR1 and CDR2 (germline): KGHSH, LQKENI. The length of the CDR3 is 14 residues.

This sequence joins TRBV9 and TRBJ2-3, with D perhaps TRBD2 (6 bases). This CDR3 has 15 amino acids. V shed 0 bases and J shed 1 base, with 9 bases lying between them. The germline V gene has CDR1 SGDLS and CDR2 YYNGEE. The CDR3 region has the DNA TGTGCCAGCAGCGTAGCATCTAGCGGCACAGATACGCAGTATTTT. Translation gives CASSVASSGTDTQYF.

CDR3: CASSLEAWGGGYTF. CDR3 DNA sequence: TGTGCCAGCAGCTTAGAGGCCTGGGGAGGGGGCTACACCTTC. The chain employs TRBV7-8 and TRBJ1-2; D gene uncertain. There are 14 residues in the CDR3. V was clipped by 1 base and J by 8 bases, with 14 bases between them. CDR1 is SGHVS, CDR2 FQNEAQ, per germline.

A single count supports this clone. The rearrangement links TRBV5-1 to TRBJ1-1; a possible D gene is TRBD1 (5 bases). The CDR3 is 15 residues long. V was clipped by 2 bases and J by 3 bases, with 14 bases between them. CDR1 is SGHRS, CDR2 YFSETQ, per germline. This CDR3 reads CASSFWAGIDTEAFF. The CDR3 region has the DNA TGCGCCAGCAGCTTTTGGGCAGGGATTGACACTGAAGCTTTCTTT.

This chain links TRBV27 with TRBJ2-2; TRBD1 matches 7 bases. The germline gives CDR1 MNHEY, CDR2 SMNVEV (reference sequence). With 6 bases clipped from V and 4 bases from J, the junction kept 5 bases outside the gene matches. This CDR3 spans 14 amino acids. This CDR3 reads CASSPDRVTGELFF. The DNA of the CDR3 is TGTGCCAGCAGCCCCGACAGGGTCACCGGGGAGCTGTTTTTT.

This clone is a singleton in its sample. The chain joins TRBV12-5 to TRBJ1-6, with 11 bases fitting TRBD1. Germline values: CDR1 LGHNT, CDR2 FRNRAP. Losses at the gene ends were 1 base for V and 0 bases for J; bases not matched to a gene: 8. CDR3 size: 20 residues. The CDR3 protein is CASGLGKKGQGASYNSPLHF. In DNA form, the CDR3 reads TGTGCTAGTGGTTTGGGTAAAAAAGGACAGGGGGCCTCCTATAATTCACCCCTCCACTTT.

This clone showed up just once. The gene calls are TRBV4-3 and TRBJ1-2; D is unresolved. V gave up 0 bases and J gave up 4 bases, with 6 bases separating them. The CDR3 loop spans 13 amino acids. The germline V gene has CDR1 LGHNA and CDR2 YSLEER. The CDR3 sequence is CASSQEGSYGYTF. In DNA, the CDR3 is TGCGCCAGCAGCCAAGAGGGCAGCTATGGCTACACCTTC.

This sequence joins TRBV15 and TRBJ1-6; D is unclear. Germline values: CDR1 LNHNV, CDR2 YYDKDF (reference sequence). Trimming left V 0 bases short and J 9 bases short, with 9 bases between. This CDR3 is 14 amino acids long. The CDR3 nucleotides are TGTGCCACCAGCAGAGACTCACGCGGTTCACCCCTCCACTTT. It is translated as CATSRDSRGSPLHF.

The chain recombines TRBV7-2 with TRBJ2-7, with D tentatively TRBD1 or TRBD2 (6 bases each). The germline V gene has CDR1 SGHTA and CDR2 FQGNSA. The CDR3 extends over 14 amino acids. Trimming removed 4 bases from V and 4 bases from J, with 14 bases in between. The CDR3 sequence is CASSSPPGAYEQYF. In DNA, the CDR3 is TGTGCCAGCAGCTCCCCCCCGGGGGCGTACGAGCAGTACTTC. Supplemented by reference TRBV7-2 and TRBJ2-7, the full variable domain reads GAGVSQSPSNKVTEKGKDVELRCDPISGHTALYWYRQSLGQGLEFLIYFQGNSAPDKSGLPSDRFSAERTGGSVSTLTIQRTQQEDSAVYLCASSSPPGAYEQYFGPGTRLTVT.

The chain couples TRBV29-1 to TRBJ2-1; TRBD2 matches 7 bases. CDR1 and CDR2 (germline): SQVTM, ANQGSEA. Trimming took 4 bases from V and 1 from J; bases not matched to a gene: 4. This CDR3 has 14 residues. CDR3 loop: CSVVGGGSYNEQFF. DNA for the CDR3: TGCAGCGTTGTGGGCGGGGGTTCCTACAATGAGCAGTTCTTC.

The chain joins TRBV7-2 to TRBJ1-1, with a weak D call TRBD1 (5 bases). The CDR3 runs to 18 residues. With 5 bases removed from V and 4 bases from J, the gap between germline ends came to 26 bases. Germline V CDR1 and CDR2: SGHTA, FQGNSA. The CDR3 coding sequence is TGTGCCAGCAGCCCACCCCGGGGCAGTGGGGGGTCAGGCACTGAAGCTTTCTTT. Translating it yields CASSPPRGSGGSGTEAFF.

The chain couples TRBV5-1 to TRBJ2-2; 7 bases are shared with TRBD1. The CDR3 runs to 20 residues. Germline assignment: CDR1 SGHRS and CDR2 YFSETQ. J gave up 0 bases and V 0 bases, and 14 bases lay outside the gene matches. The CDR3 loop is CASSLDLPRTGLANTGELFF. Written as DNA, the CDR3 is TGCGCCAGCAGCTTGGATCTCCCCCGGACAGGCCTCGCGAACACCGGGGAGCTGTTTTTT. Complete variable domain (other parts from reference TRBV5-1 and TRBJ2-2): KAGVTQTPRYLIKTRGQQVTLSCSPISGHRSVSWYQQTPGQGLQFLFEYFSETQRNKGNFPGRFSGRQFSNSRSEMNVSTLELGDSALYLCASSLDLPRTGLANTGELFFGEGSRLTVL.

This chain joins TRBV7-8 and TRBJ2-7; either TRBD1 or TRBD2 may supply D (5 bases each). Germline CDR1 and CDR2: SGHVS and FQNEAQ. Trimming removed 4 bases from V and 9 bases from J, with 10 bases in between. The CDR3 extends over 11 amino acids. The DNA for the CDR3 is TGTGCCAGCAGCTGGGGGAGTCTGCAGTACTTC. Its protein product is CASSWGSLQYF.

In nucleotides, the CDR3 is TGTGCCAGCAGCTTAGAGAGGGGGCCAAGCTATGGCTACACCTTC. Translation gives CASSLERGPSYGYTF. V usage is TRBV7-9 and J usage is TRBJ1-2, with 7 bases identical to TRBD1. The CDR3 sequence is 15 residues long. Unmatched junction bases numbered 6, after V lost 1 base and J lost 4 bases. Germline CDR1 and CDR2: SEHNR and FQNEAQ (reference sequence).

The chain uses TRBV7-8 and TRBJ2-3; D gene unclear. The germline V gene has CDR1 SGHVS and CDR2 FQNEAQ. V lost 3 bases and J lost 4, with 8 bases in between. The CDR3 sequence is 13 residues long. The DNA of the CDR3 is TGTGCCAGCAGCTTCGTTCAGCCAGATACGCAGTATTTT. Its protein product is CASSFVQPDTQYF.

This clone has only one observation. The chain employs TRBV5-6 and TRBJ1-1, with a possible D match to TRBD1 (5 bases). V gave up 0 bases and J gave up 0 bases, with 15 bases separating them. The CDR3 covers 17 residues. Germline loops: CDR1 SGHDT, CDR2 YYEEEE. The CDR3 reads CASSLDWGDSMNTEAFF. The CDR3 coding sequence is TGTGCCAGCAGCTTGGATTGGGGTGACAGCATGAACACTGAAGCTTTCTTT.

The chain uses TRBV18 and TRBJ1-2; no definite D call. The germline CDR1 and CDR2 sequences are KGHSH and LQKENI. Trimming shortened V by 2 bases and J by 4 bases, and 11 bases separated the two germline ends. The length of the CDR3 is 14 residues. The CDR3 spells CASSPVGNGYGYTF. CDR3 DNA: TGTGCCAGCTCACCAGTGGGTAACGGCTATGGCTACACCTTC.

The V and J genes are TRBV18 and TRBJ1-1; weak D call: TRBD1 (5 bases). Germline assignment: CDR1 KGHSH and CDR2 LQKENI. V lost 6 bases to trimming and J lost 3 bases, with 17 bases between them. This CDR3 has 15 residues. Written as DNA, the CDR3 is TGTGCCAGCTCGCGCGACAGTCTGTTCGACACTGAAGCTTTCTTT. Residues: CASSRDSLFDTEAFF.

The J gene is TRBJ2-2, the V gene TRBV10-2; 7 bases are a match to TRBD2. Per the germline V gene, CDR1 is WSHSY and CDR2 is SAAADI. This CDR3 contains 13 residues. V dropped 8 bases and J dropped 5; count of bases not matched to a gene: 5. Here the CDR3 reads CASRDYLTGELFF. DNA of the CDR3: TGCGCCAGCCGGGACTACCTAACCGGGGAGCTGTTTTTT.

The chain combines TRBV27 with TRBJ1-1; 9 nucleotides line up with TRBD1. The V gene's germline CDR1 is MNHEY and CDR2 SMNVEV (reference sequence). Losses at the gene ends were 6 bases for V and 6 bases for J; bases not matched to a gene: 11. The CDR3 is made up of 15 amino acids. The DNA of the CDR3 is TGTGCCAGCAGGGGGTTGGGACAGGGATGGGCTGAAGCTTTCTTT. This gives the protein CASRGLGQGWAEAFF.

V is TRBV5-6 and J is TRBJ1-6; D is unclear. CDR3 length equals 15 residues. Looked up from germline, CDR1 is SGHDT and CDR2 is YYEEEE. V lost 3 bases to trimming and J lost 7 bases, with 14 bases between them. As DNA, the CDR3 is TGTGCCAGCAGCTCCCTCGGCAGCTCCAATTCACCCCTCCACTTT. Its protein is CASSSLGSSNSPLHF.

The chain carries TRBV7-2 and TRBJ2-1, with a weak D call TRBD1 (5 bases). This CDR3 has 18 amino acids. Trimming shortened V by 5 bases and J by 5 bases, and 25 bases separated the two germline ends. Per the germline V gene, CDR1 is SGHTA and CDR2 is FQGNSA. CDR3 residues: CASSNQPLGATLDNEQFF. The CDR3 DNA is TGTGCCAGCAGCAACCAACCCCTAGGGGCCACCCTGGACAATGAGCAGTTCTTC.

The V call is TRBV6-1, the J call TRBJ2-3; D remains ambiguous. From germline, CDR1 is MNHNS and CDR2 SASEGT. Deletions cut 3 bases from V and 4 bases from J, with 11 bases between. CDR3 length: 14 amino acids. CDR3 sequence: CASSDSGVPDTQYF. In DNA, the CDR3 is TGTGCCAGCAGTGACTCGGGCGTGCCAGATACGCAGTATTTT.

This clone was seen just once. The V gene is TRBV5-6, the J gene TRBJ1-1; the match to TRBD1 covers 8 bases. The CDR3 runs 15 residues. Germline CDR1 reads SGHDT; CDR2 reads YYEEEE. With 5 bases clipped from V and 5 bases from J, the junction kept 11 bases outside the gene matches. The CDR3 sequence: CASSYVGQGNTEAFF. The CDR3 bases are TGTGCCAGCAGTTACGTCGGACAGGGCAATACTGAAGCTTTCTTT.

This chain joins TRBV19 and TRBJ1-1; D is unclear. Germline assignment: CDR1 LNHDA and CDR2 SQIVND (reference sequence). This CDR3 comprises 15 residues. The V gene lost 6 bases and the J gene lost 3 bases, with 17 bases spanning the gap. For the CDR3, the DNA is TGTGCCAGTAGAATCGGTAGCACCTGGGACACTGAAGCTTTCTTT. As protein: CASRIGSTWDTEAFF. Full variable domain (missing parts from reference TRBV19 and TRBJ1-1): DGGITQSPKYLFRKEGQNVTLSCEQNLNHDAMYWYRQDPGQGLRLIYYSQIVNDFQKGDIAEGYSVSREKKESFPLTVTSAQKNPTAFYLCASRIGSTWDTEAFFGQGTRLTVV.

V is TRBV7-2 and J is TRBJ1-1, with a weak D call TRBD1 (5 bases). The CDR3 is 14 amino acids. The ends were cut back, 4 bases at V and 5 bases at J, with 14 bases in the middle. The germline V gene encodes CDR1 SGHTA and CDR2 FQGNSA. The CDR3 nucleotides are TGTGCCAGCAGCTCGACAGTTGGTCCAACTGAAGCTTTCTTT. This codes for CASSSTVGPTEAFF. The whole variable domain, filled in from reference TRBV7-2 and TRBJ1-1, reads GAGVSQSPSNKVTEKGKDVELRCDPISGHTALYWYRQSLGQGLEFLIYFQGNSAPDKSGLPSDRFSAERTGGSVSTLTIQRTQQEDSAVYLCASSSTVGPTEAFFGQGTRLTVV.